This T cell receptor beta chain appears in the sequencing data of a study of T cell responses to AZD1222 COVID-19 vaccine. Note on this clone: Antigen unknown.

Measured with immunoSEQ multiplex PCR; TCRdb has only the in-frame clones, and not every one. The sample lists 45,000 to 55,000 clones, about 80% occurring once. Study-wide findings and caveats: In a largely white British group with more females than males, clonal diversity was possibly underestimated. Repertoires were collected only later (after the peak T cell response had occurred). Just 6 or 7 people given AZD1222 tested seropositive at baseline. Among spike-specific TCRs, nearly half reportedly target unmutated variant regions.

Losses at the gene ends were 3 bases for V and 6 bases for J; bases not matched to a gene: 7. The length of the CDR3 is 14 residues. CDR1 and CDR2 from the germline V gene are SGHRS and YFSETQ. The specimen was peripheral blood, collected on day 0 of AZD1222 vaccination. The chain joins TRBV5-1 to TRBJ2-7, with TRBD1 matching over 9 bases. This TCR was recovered from an adult in good health. DNA of the CDR3: TGCGCCAGCAGCTCGGACAGGGGCGGCGTCGAGCAGTACTTC. Encoded protein: CASSSDRGGVEQYF. Variable domain in full (rest from reference TRBV5-1 and TRBJ2-7): KAGVTQTPRYLIKTRGQQVTLSCSPISGHRSVSWYQQTPGQGLQFLFEYFSETQRNKGNFPGRFSGRQFSNSRSEMNVSTLELGDSALYLCASSSDRGGVEQYFGPGTRLTVT.